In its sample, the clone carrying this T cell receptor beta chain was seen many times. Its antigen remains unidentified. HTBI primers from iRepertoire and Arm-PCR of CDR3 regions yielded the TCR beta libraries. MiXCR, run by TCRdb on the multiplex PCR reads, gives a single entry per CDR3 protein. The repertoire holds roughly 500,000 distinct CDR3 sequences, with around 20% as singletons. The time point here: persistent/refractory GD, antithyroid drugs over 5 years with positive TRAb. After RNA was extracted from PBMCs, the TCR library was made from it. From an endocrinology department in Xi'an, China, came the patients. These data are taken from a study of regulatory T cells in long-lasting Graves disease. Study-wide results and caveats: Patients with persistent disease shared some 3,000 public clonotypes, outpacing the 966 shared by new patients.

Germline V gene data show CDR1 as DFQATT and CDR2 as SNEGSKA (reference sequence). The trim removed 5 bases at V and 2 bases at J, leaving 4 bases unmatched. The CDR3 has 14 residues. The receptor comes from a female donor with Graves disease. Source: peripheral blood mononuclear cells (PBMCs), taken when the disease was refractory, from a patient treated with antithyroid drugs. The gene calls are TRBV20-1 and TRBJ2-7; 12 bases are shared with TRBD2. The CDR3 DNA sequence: TGCAGTGCTTACCTAGCGGGAGGGACCTACGAGCAGTACTTC. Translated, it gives CSAYLAGGTYEQYF.